This T cell receptor beta chain comes out of a study of T cell responses to AZD1222 COVID-19 vaccine. Study-wide findings and caveats: Mapped onto spike, vaccine-associated CD4 TCRs spanned it and were dominant at 160-218 and 743-854. Unmutated regions of variants are reportedly targeted by nearly half of spike-specific TCRs. The donor group comprised mostly white British people and more females; the analysis possibly underestimated clonal diversity.

Note on this clone: Its antigen remains unidentified.

TCRdb's copy holds only in-frame clones and misses some; the assay was immunoSEQ multiplex PCR. Here the sample spans 90,000 to 130,000 clones, roughly 90% being singletons. Germline V CDR1 and CDR2: SGHRS, YFSETQ. CDR3 length: 14 residues. V shed 4 bases, J shed 6 bases, and the junction held 7 bases outside the gene matches. The sequencing here drew on peripheral blood, taken 28 days after the second AZD1222 dose. The chain is built from TRBV5-1 and TRBJ1-2, with TRBD1 matching over 9 bases. The receptor's source is an adult who received the AZD1222 COVID-19 vaccine. The CDR3 region is CASSERTGAHGYTF. CDR3 in DNA: TGCGCCAGCAGCGAAAGGACAGGGGCCCATGGCTACACCTTC.